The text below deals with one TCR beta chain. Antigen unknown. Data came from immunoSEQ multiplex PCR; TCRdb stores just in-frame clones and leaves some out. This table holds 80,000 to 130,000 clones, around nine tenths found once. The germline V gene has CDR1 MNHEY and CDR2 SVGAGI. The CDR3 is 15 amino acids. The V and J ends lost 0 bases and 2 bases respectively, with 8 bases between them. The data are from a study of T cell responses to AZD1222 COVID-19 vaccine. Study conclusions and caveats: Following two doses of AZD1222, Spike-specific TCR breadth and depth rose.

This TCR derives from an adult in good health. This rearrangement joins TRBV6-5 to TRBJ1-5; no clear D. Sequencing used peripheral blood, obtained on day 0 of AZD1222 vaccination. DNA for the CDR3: TGTGCCAGCAGTTACTCGAGGATGGGCAATCAGCCCCAGCATTTT. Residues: CASSYSRMGNQPQHF.